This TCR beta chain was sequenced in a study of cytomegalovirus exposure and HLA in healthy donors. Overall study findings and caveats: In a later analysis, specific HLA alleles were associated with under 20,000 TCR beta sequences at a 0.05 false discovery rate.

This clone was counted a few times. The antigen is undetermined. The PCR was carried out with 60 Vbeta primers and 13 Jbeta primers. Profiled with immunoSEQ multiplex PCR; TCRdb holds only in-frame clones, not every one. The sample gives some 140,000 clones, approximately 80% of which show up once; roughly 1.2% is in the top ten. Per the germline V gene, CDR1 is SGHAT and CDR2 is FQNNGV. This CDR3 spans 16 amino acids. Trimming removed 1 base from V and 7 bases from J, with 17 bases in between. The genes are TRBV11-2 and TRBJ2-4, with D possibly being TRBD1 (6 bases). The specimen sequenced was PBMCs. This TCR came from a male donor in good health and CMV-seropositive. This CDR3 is CASSLGLGWGLNIQYF. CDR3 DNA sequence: TGTGCCAGCAGCTTAGGCCTAGGTTGGGGGCTGAACATTCAGTACTTC.